This passage covers 14 T cell receptor beta chains from one sample sequenced in a study of shared clonotypes between healthy human individuals. Some clones are missing from TCRdb's copy, which holds only in-frame ones; the method was immunoSEQ multiplex PCR. The sample lists some 2,000,000 clones; 85% to 95% were seen once. The sample comprised naive CD4+ T cells sorted from blood. The subset is: CD45RA+ positively selected. These receptors were obtained from a man aged 18 to 30 in good health.

The chain recombines TRBV6-5 with TRBJ2-7, with D perhaps matching TRBD1 (6 bases). Trimming cost V 2 bases and J 5 bases, with 16 bases left between them. The CDR3 totals 15 residues. Germline CDR1 reads MNHEY; CDR2 reads SVGAGI. This CDR3 reads CASSYGGHVFDEQYF. The DNA of the CDR3 is TGTGCCAGCAGTTACGGGGGACACGTATTCGACGAGCAGTACTTC.

The chain combines TRBV7-9 with TRBJ2-7; TRBD1 aligns across 10 bases. V lost 5 bases, J lost 3 bases, and 4 bases stayed unmatched. From germline, CDR1 is SEHNR and CDR2 FQNEAQ (reference sequence). The CDR3 runs 14 residues. This CDR3 reads CASSIRTGGYEQYF. CDR3 nucleotide sequence: TGTGCCAGCAGCATACGGACAGGGGGCTACGAGCAGTACTTC.

The V call is TRBV30, the J call TRBJ1-1; D remains ambiguous. V was clipped by 2 bases and J by 7 bases, with 8 bases between them. CDR3 length: 11 amino acids. Germline V gene data show CDR1 as GTSNPN and CDR2 as SVGIG (reference sequence). The CDR3 DNA reads TGTGCCTGGAGTCTAGGCAGTGAAGCTTTCTTT. It yields the protein CAWSLGSEAFF.

This sequence joins TRBV6-6 and TRBJ2-7; no definite D call. The CDR3 consists of 12 residues. V was pared by 5 bases and J by 4 bases, with 9 bases between. Germline V gene sequence: CDR1 MNHNY, CDR2 SVGAGI (reference sequence). The CDR3 DNA reads TGTGCCAGCAGTGGGGAATTTTACGAGCAGTACTTC. Protein product: CASSGEFYEQYF.

The chain links TRBV6-5 to TRBJ2-5; maybe TRBD1 (6 bases). The CDR3 loop spans 15 amino acids. The V end lost 0 bases, the J end lost 5 bases, and 13 bases lay between the germline ends. In germline, CDR1 is MNHEY, CDR2 SVGAGI. CDR3 sequence reads: CASSYSPGAEETQYF. The CDR3 DNA reads as TGTGCCAGCAGTTACTCTCCAGGGGCGGAGGAGACCCAGTACTTC.

Note on this clone: The sample has other DNA sequences that encode this CDR3 too. The J gene is TRBJ1-2, the V gene TRBV30; D may be TRBD1 (6 bases). With 1 base removed from V and 10 bases from J, the gap between germline ends came to 10 bases. The CDR3 extends over 11 amino acids. Germline CDR1 reads GTSNPN; CDR2 reads SVGIG (reference sequence). For the CDR3, the DNA is TGTGCCTGGAGTGAAGGACAGCACTACACCTTC. Translation gives CAWSEGQHYTF.

This chain links TRBV2 with TRBJ2-5; 7 bases are shared with TRBD2. From germline, CDR1 is SNHLY and CDR2 FYNNEI. This CDR3 has 14 residues. With V trimmed by 8 bases and J by 5 bases, 11 bases remained unmatched. CDR3 bases: TGTGCCAGCGACGTTGGGGGACTATTGGAGACCCAGTACTTC. Translation gives CASDVGGLLETQYF.

This chain links TRBV5-1 with TRBJ2-7; D is ambiguous. This CDR3 has 14 amino acids. Germline V gene data show CDR1 as SGHRS and CDR2 as YFSETQ. With 4 bases removed from V and 3 bases from J, the gap between germline ends came to 14 bases. The CDR3 loop is CASSQDRANYEQYF. CDR3 DNA sequence: TGCGCCAGCAGCCAAGACCGGGCCAACTACGAGCAGTACTTC.

Comments on this clone: Other nucleotide sequences from this sample produce the same CDR3. The chain couples TRBV5-4 to TRBJ2-5, with D possibly matching TRBD1 (5 bases). V was pared by 0 bases and J by 5 bases, with 8 bases between. Germline values: CDR1 SGHNT, CDR2 YYREEE (reference sequence). The CDR3 totals 13 residues. DNA for the CDR3: TGTGCCAGCAGCTTGGGCCAGGGTGAGACCCAGTACTTC. It codes for CASSLGQGETQYF.

The V and J genes are TRBV6-5 and TRBJ1-2; D ambiguous. CDR1 MNHEY and CDR2 SVGAGI come from the germline V gene. Trimming cost V 0 bases and J 4 bases, with 9 bases left between them. The CDR3 has 14 amino acids. The CDR3 sequence is CASSYSSFGYGYTF. CDR3 sequence (DNA): TGTGCCAGCAGTTACTCGAGTTTTGGCTATGGCTACACCTTC.

The rearrangement links TRBV9 to TRBJ2-5; perhaps D is TRBD1 or TRBD2 (5 bases each). The ends were cut back, 4 bases at V and 5 bases at J, with 15 bases in the middle. There are 14 residues in the CDR3. Germline CDR1 reads SGDLS; CDR2 reads YYNGEE. The CDR3 DNA reads TGTGCCAGCAGCCCCCGGGACCGGCTGGAGACCCAGTACTTC. Its translation: CASSPRDRLETQYF.

The chain combines TRBV2 with TRBJ2-2; unclear D gene. The V end was cut by 7 bases, the J end by 1 base, with 7 bases between. Germline assignment: CDR1 SNHLY and CDR2 FYNNEI. The CDR3 spans 13 residues. The CDR3 region is CASNRGNTGELFF. CDR3 bases: TGTGCCAGCAACCGAGGGAACACCGGGGAGCTGTTTTTT.

CDR3 loop: CASSQEGPLYGYTF. The CDR3 region has the DNA TGTGCCAGCAGTCAAGAGGGTCCCCTTTATGGCTACACCTTC. The chain has TRBV28 and TRBJ1-2; D ambiguous. The V and J ends lost 5 bases and 5 bases respectively, with 15 bases between them. The CDR3 runs to 14 residues. Germline assignment: CDR1 MDHEN and CDR2 SYDVKM.

This clone was found once. The chain recombines TRBV2 with TRBJ2-5, with 7 positions matching TRBD1. V trimming: 1 base; J trimming: 5 bases; junction bases outside the gene matches: 7. CDR1 is SNHLY and CDR2 is FYNNEI in the germline V gene. CDR3 size: 15 residues. The CDR3 sequence: CASSEGTGKYETQYF. The CDR3 bases are TGTGCCAGCAGTGAAGGGACAGGCAAATATGAGACCCAGTACTTC.